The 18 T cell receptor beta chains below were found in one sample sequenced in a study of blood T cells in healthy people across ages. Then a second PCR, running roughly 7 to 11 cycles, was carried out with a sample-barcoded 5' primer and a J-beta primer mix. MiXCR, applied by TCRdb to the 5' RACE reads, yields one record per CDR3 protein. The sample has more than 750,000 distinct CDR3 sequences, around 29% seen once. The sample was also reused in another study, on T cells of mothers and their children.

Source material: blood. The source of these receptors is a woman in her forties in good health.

CDR3 sequence: CASSTWDRGHNTEAFF. In nucleotides, the CDR3 is TGTGCCAGCAGCACATGGGACAGGGGGCATAACACTGAAGCTTTCTTT. The rearrangement links TRBV9 to TRBJ1-1; the match to TRBD1 covers 12 bases. Unmatched junction bases numbered 6, after V lost 4 bases and J lost 2 bases. The CDR3 has 16 residues. CDR1 and CDR2 (germline): SGDLS, YYNGEE.

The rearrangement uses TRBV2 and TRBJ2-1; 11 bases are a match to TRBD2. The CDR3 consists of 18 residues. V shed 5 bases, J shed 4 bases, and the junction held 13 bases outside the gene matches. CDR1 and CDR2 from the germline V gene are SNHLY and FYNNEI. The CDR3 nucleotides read TGTGCCAGCAGTCCTTATCCCCCCGGGACTAGCGGATACAATGAGCAGTTCTTC. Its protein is CASSPYPPGTSGYNEQFF.

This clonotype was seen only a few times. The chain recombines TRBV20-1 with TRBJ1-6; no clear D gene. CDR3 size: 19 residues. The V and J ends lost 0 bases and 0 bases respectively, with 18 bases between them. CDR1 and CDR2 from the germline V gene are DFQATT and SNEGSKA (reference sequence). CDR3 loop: CSARDRPSRETSYNSPLHF. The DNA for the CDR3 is TGCAGTGCTAGAGATCGCCCCTCGCGGGAGACCTCCTATAATTCACCCCTCCACTTT.

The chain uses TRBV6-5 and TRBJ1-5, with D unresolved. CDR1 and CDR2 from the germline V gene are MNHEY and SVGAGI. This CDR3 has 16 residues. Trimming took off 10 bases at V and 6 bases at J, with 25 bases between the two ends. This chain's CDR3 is CAIPELVGRECQPQHF. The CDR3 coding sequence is TGTGCCATACCAGAACTGGTCGGGAGAGAATGTCAGCCCCAGCATTTT.

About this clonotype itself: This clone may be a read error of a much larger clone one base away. As DNA, the CDR3 is TGTGCCACCAGCAGAGATTTTCTTACAGGGTCGTATGGCTACATCTTC. Protein: CATSRDFLTGSYGYIF. The V gene is TRBV15, the J gene TRBJ1-2; a weak D match, TRBD1 (6 bases). Germline values: CDR1 LNHNV, CDR2 YYDKDF (reference sequence). The CDR3 has 16 residues.

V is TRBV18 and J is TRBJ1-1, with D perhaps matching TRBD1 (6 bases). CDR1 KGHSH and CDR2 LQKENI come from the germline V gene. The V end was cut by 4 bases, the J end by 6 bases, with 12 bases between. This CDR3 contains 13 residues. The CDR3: CASSLSRQAEAFF. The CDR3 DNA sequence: TGTGCCAGCTCACTGTCGAGACAGGCTGAAGCTTTCTTT.

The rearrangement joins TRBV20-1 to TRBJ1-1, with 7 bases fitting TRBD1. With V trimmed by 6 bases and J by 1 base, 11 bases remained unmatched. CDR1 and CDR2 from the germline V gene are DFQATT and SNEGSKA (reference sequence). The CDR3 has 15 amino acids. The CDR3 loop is CSAPNAQGRNTEAFF. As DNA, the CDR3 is TGCAGTGCCCCTAACGCACAGGGGAGGAACACTGAAGCTTTCTTT.

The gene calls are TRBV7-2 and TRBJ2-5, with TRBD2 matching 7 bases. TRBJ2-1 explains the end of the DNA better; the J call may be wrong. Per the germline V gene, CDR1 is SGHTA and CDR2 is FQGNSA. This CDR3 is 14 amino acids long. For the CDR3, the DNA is TGTGCCAGCAGCCGTAGCGGGCGGGGAGAGACCCAGTTCTTC. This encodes CASSRSGRGETQFF.

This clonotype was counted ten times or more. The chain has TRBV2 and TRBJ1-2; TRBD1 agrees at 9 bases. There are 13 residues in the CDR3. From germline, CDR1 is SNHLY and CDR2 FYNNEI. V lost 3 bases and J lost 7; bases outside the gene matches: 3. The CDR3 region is CASSDRDRVGYTF. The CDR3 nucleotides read TGTGCCAGCAGTGATCGGGACAGGGTTGGCTACACCTTC.

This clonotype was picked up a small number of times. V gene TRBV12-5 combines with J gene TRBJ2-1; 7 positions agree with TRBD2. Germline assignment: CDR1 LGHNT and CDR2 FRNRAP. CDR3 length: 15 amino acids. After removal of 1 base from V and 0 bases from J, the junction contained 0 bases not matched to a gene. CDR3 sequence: CASGLGLASYNEQFF. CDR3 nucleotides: TGTGCTAGTGGTTTGGGACTAGCCTCCTACAATGAGCAGTTCTTC.

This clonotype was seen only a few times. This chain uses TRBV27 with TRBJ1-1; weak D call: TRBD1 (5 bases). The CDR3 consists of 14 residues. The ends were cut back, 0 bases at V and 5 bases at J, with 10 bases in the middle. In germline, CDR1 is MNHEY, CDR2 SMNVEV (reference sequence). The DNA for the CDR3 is TGTGCCAGCAGTTTATCCCCAGGGAGGACTGAAGCTTTCTTT. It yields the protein CASSLSPGRTEAFF.

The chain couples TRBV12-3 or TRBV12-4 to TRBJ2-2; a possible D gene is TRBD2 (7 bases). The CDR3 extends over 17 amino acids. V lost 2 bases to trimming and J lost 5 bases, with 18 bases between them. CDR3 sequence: CASSLSSRGAGTGELFF. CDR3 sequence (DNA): TGTGCCAGCAGTTTATCAAGCCGGGGGGCCGGGACCGGGGAGCTGTTTTTT.

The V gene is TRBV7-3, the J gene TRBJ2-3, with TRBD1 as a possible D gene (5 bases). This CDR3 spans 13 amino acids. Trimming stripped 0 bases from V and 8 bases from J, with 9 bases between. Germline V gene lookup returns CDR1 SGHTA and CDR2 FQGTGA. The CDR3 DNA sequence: TGTGCCAGCAGCTTAACCAGGGTAGGTACGCAGTATTTT. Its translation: CASSLTRVGTQYF.

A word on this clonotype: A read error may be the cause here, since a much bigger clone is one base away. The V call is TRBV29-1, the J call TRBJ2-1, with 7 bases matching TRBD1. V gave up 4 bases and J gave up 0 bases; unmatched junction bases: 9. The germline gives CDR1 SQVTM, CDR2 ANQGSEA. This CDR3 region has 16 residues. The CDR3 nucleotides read TGCAGCGTTGTGGGGGACAGTTACGGCTCCTACAATGAGCAGTTCTTC. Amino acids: CSVVGDSYGSYNEQFF.

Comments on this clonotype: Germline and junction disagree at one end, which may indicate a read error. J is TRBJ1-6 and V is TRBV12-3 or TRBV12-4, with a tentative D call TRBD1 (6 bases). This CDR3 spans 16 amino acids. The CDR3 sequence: CASSPPGVSNNSPRHF. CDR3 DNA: TGTGCCAGCAGTCCTCCAGGGGTCTCCAATAATTCACCCCGCCACTTT.

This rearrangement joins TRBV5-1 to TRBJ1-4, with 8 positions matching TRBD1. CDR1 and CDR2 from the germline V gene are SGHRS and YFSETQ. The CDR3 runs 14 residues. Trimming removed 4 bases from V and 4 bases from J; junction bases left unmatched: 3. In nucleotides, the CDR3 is TGCGCCAGCAGCCCGACAGGGGATAATGAAAAACTGTTTTTT. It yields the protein CASSPTGDNEKLFF.

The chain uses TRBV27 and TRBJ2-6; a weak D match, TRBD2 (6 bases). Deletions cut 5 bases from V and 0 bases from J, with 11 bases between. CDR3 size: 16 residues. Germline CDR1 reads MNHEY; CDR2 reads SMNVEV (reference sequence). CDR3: CASSAGLRSGANVLTF. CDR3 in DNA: TGTGCCAGCAGTGCGGGACTGCGCTCTGGGGCCAACGTCCTGACTTTC.

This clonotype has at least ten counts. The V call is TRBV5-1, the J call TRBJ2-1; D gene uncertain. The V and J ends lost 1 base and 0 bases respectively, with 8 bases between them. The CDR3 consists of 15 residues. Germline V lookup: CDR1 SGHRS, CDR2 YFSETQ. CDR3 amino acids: CASSLLAGSYNEQFF. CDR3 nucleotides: TGCGCCAGCAGCTTGTTGGCAGGCTCCTACAATGAGCAGTTCTTC.